The T cell receptor (beta chain) described here comes from a study of T cells in Graves' hyperthyroidism and ophthalmopathy. RNA transcripts were the template for amplifying TCR beta CDR3 regions. A set of HTBI primers served as the primers for a first-round RT-PCR of the TCR CDR3. Via MiXCR, TCRdb re-called the multiplex PCR reads, giving one row per CDR3 protein. The table has some 600,000 distinct CDR3 sequences, just over 45% seen once. Diagnoses used clinical symptoms, serum thyroxine and TRAb, thyroid ultrasound and orbital computed tomography. The length of the CDR3 is 12 residues. The V and J ends lost 4 bases and 8 bases respectively, with 11 bases between them. Per germline, CDR1 SGHVS and CDR2 FQNEAQ. Comments on this clonotype: As yet, its antigen is unknown.

Whole-study findings and limits: Separation of ophthalmopathy from stable hyperthyroidism was achieved by a 13 V-J model.

The sample comprised peripheral blood or thyroid tissue (not recorded which). This sequence was found in a woman aged 18-29 years with Graves' hyperthyroidism. The chain joins TRBV7-8 to TRBJ1-2; D is perhaps TRBD1 (6 bases). This CDR3 is CASSSGVDGYTF. CDR3 coding DNA: TGTGCCAGCAGCTCAGGGGTCGACGGCTACACCTTC.